This T cell receptor beta chain was identified in a study of blood T cell repertoires in COVID-19. On the study more broadly: Specimens from acute and convalescent COVID-19 originated in the United States, Italy and Spain. Nucleic acid was either cDNA or gDNA, and it came from T cells, B-cell-depleted T cells, or PBMCs.

Recruited during active infection, patients (from Seattle) were subsequently followed longitudinally. Trimming cost V 0 bases and J 4 bases, with 13 bases left between them. Germline CDR1 SGHTS, CDR2 YDEGEE. This CDR3 contains 15 residues. Sequencing was performed with immunoSEQ multiplex PCR; in TCRdb, only in-frame clones are kept and a portion is missing. The sample carries 150,000 to 160,000 clones, around 83% recorded once. The sequenced material came from peripheral blood. This TCR derives from a woman between 55 and 75 years old with COVID-19, enrolled during active disease. The V call is TRBV5-8, the J call TRBJ1-1; D is perhaps TRBD1 (6 bases). The CDR3 DNA reads TGTGCCAGCAGCTTGGAACAGGGATTGAGCACTGAAGCTTTCTTT. Residues: CASSLEQGLSTEAFF.